A single sample gave rise to the 20 T cell receptor beta chains below, sequenced in a study of cytomegalovirus exposure and HLA in healthy donors listed by TCRdb under 2017. Receptor amplification or capture employed the immunoSEQ multiplex PCR assay. A mixture of 60 forward primers for TCR Vbeta segments and 13 reverse primers for TCR Jbeta segments was used in the multiplex PCR. TCRdb re-hosts the immuneACCESS table, in-frame sequences only. Its copies lack some clones; in the studies checked, an unresolved V gene accounts for under half of them, and the cause for the rest is not known. Within this sample are 150,000 to 200,000 clones, with about four fifths of them counted one time only. The top ten clonotypes cover roughly 7.3% of the sample. Input material: PBMCs. The receptors here all came from a male donor in good health and CMV-seropositive.

The chain couples TRBV13 to TRBJ2-5, with D unclear. Trimming shortened V by 5 bases and J by 1 base, and 14 bases separated the two germline ends. This CDR3 is built from 15 residues. CDR1 and CDR2 (germline): PRHDT, FYEKMQ (reference sequence). As DNA, the CDR3 is TGTGCCAGCAGCCAAGAAACGGGTCGCCAAGAGACCCAGTACTTC. This encodes CASSQETGRQETQYF.

The chain combines TRBV5-1 with TRBJ2-2; 13 bases match TRBD2. V was clipped by 4 bases and J by 0 bases; unmatched bases: 6. The CDR3 runs to 18 residues. In germline, CDR1 is SGHRS, CDR2 YFSETQ. The CDR3, as DNA: TGCGCCAGCAGCCAAGGACTAGCGGGGGCAGCGAACACCGGGGAGCTGTTTTTT. Translation gives CASSQGLAGAANTGELFF.

The chain carries TRBV13 and TRBJ2-7; 7 positions agree with TRBD1. The CDR3 runs to 15 residues. With 5 bases clipped from V and 1 base from J, the junction kept 8 bases outside the gene matches. The germline CDR1 and CDR2 sequences are PRHDT and FYEKMQ (reference sequence). The CDR3 DNA is TGTGCCAGCAGCACTACCGGGACAGAATCCTACGAGCAGTACTTC. Amino acid sequence: CASSTTGTESYEQYF.

The chain couples TRBV5-6 to TRBJ2-1; 7 bases match TRBD1. The CDR3 has 16 amino acids. Germline trimming cut 4 bases from V and 0 bases from J; bases unmatched to any gene: 7. Germline loops: CDR1 SGHDT, CDR2 YYEEEE. The CDR3 bases are TGTGCCAGCAGCCCCCCGGGACAGAGCTCCTACAATGAGCAGTTCTTC. Residues: CASSPPGQSSYNEQFF.

This clone appeared a single time. The CDR3 sequence is CASSPPSPRNEQFF. DNA of the CDR3: TGTGCCAGCAGCCCTCCCTCGCCGCGCAATGAGCAGTTCTTC. The chain uses TRBV9 and TRBJ2-1, with no clear D. CDR1 and CDR2 from the germline V gene are SGDLS and YYNGEE. The ends were cut back, 4 bases at V and 6 bases at J, with 14 bases in the middle. This CDR3 has 14 residues.

The rearrangement links TRBV6-5 to TRBJ1-5; D is unresolved. The CDR3 consists of 13 residues. V was cut by 9 bases and J by 7 bases, with 16 bases left in between. Germline CDR1 and CDR2: MNHEY and SVGAGI. CDR3 region: CASAPDPLQPQHF. The DNA for the CDR3 is TGTGCCAGTGCGCCCGATCCCTTGCAGCCCCAGCATTTT.

The rearrangement links TRBV27 to TRBJ2-7, with 7 positions matching TRBD1. This CDR3 has 14 residues. CDR1 MNHEY and CDR2 SMNVEV come from the germline V gene (reference sequence). The trim removed 6 bases at V and 3 bases at J, leaving 8 bases unmatched. CDR3 amino acids: CASSYRDSLYEQYF. CDR3 in DNA: TGTGCCAGCAGCTACCGGGACAGCCTCTACGAGCAGTACTTC.

The J gene is TRBJ2-3, the V gene TRBV6-5, with a tentative D call TRBD2 (6 bases). Trimming shortened V by 6 bases and J by 2 bases, and 12 bases separated the two germline ends. CDR3 size: 14 residues. Germline assignment: CDR1 MNHEY and CDR2 SVGAGI. The CDR3 spells CASRPGLNTDTQYF. The DNA of the CDR3 is TGTGCCAGCAGACCAGGACTAAACACAGATACGCAGTATTTT.

This clone was counted a few times. The rearrangement uses TRBV30 and TRBJ2-3, with TRBD2 matching 9 bases. V shed 4 bases, J shed 2 bases, and the junction held 1 base outside the gene matches. CDR3 length: 13 residues. Germline values: CDR1 GTSNPN, CDR2 SVGIG (reference sequence). The CDR3 sequence: CAWTSGVTDTQYF. The CDR3 region has the DNA TGTGCCTGGACTAGCGGGGTCACAGATACGCAGTATTTT.

This clone was observed a few times. Here the CDR3 reads CAWEVGTGGKLFF. The CDR3, as DNA: TGTGCCTGGGAAGTTGGGACAGGGGGTAAACTGTTTTTT. The J gene is TRBJ1-4, the V gene TRBV30; TRBD1 matches at 11 bases. Trimming at V came to 5 bases and at J to 11 bases, leaving 7 bases not matched to a gene. Germline loops: CDR1 GTSNPN, CDR2 SVGIG (reference sequence). The length of the CDR3 is 13 residues.

This chain uses TRBV7-2 with TRBJ2-1; D might be TRBD2 (5 bases). The CDR3 contains 13 residues. CDR1 is SGHTA, CDR2 FQGNSA, per germline. V was cut by 3 bases and J by 7 bases, with 10 bases left in between. CDR3 sequence reads: CASSFLSGNEQFF. For the CDR3, the DNA is TGTGCCAGCAGCTTTTTAAGCGGAAATGAGCAGTTCTTC.

The chain carries TRBV30 and TRBJ1-6; tentative D call: TRBD1 (5 bases). Germline V gene data show CDR1 as GTSNPN and CDR2 as SVGIG (reference sequence). The V gene lost 8 bases and the J gene lost 8 bases, with 16 bases spanning the gap. This CDR3 region has 13 residues. The CDR3 sequence is CAGGADRDSPLHF. In DNA form, the CDR3 reads TGTGCCGGAGGGGCGGACCGTGATTCACCCCTCCACTTT.

The table lists this clone with a few counts. This chain's CDR3 is CASSEWGQGNSPLHF. The CDR3 nucleotides are TGTGCCAGCAGTGAATGGGGACAGGGGAACTCACCCCTCCACTTT. The chain uses TRBV2 and TRBJ1-6, with TRBD1 identical over 10 bases. Unmatched junction bases numbered 5, after V lost 2 bases and J lost 10 bases. Germline CDR1 is SNHLY and CDR2 is FYNNEI. The CDR3 is made up of 15 amino acids.

The table lists this clone with many counts. The gene calls are TRBV12-5 and TRBJ2-7; D may be TRBD2 (6 bases). The length of the CDR3 is 13 residues. CDR1 LGHNT and CDR2 FRNRAP come from the germline V gene. V shed 8 bases and J shed 3 bases, with 14 bases lying between them. In DNA form, the CDR3 reads TGTGCTAGTTCTTGGGGGGTCAGCTACGAGCAGTACTTC. This sequence encodes CASSWGVSYEQYF.

In this sample, this clone turned up once. The J gene is TRBJ1-2, the V gene TRBV5-8; no firm D call. Germline V gene lookup returns CDR1 SGHTS and CDR2 YDEGEE. The ends were cut back, 0 bases at V and 1 base at J, with 7 bases in the middle. The CDR3 runs 14 residues. CDR3 sequence: CASSLEPGNYGYTF. CDR3 in DNA: TGTGCCAGCAGCTTGGAGCCCGGTAACTATGGCTACACCTTC.

The rearrangement joins TRBV6-5 to TRBJ1-2; a weak D match, TRBD1 (5 bases). Trimming took off 0 bases at V and 6 bases at J, with 14 bases between the two ends. The CDR3 sequence is 15 residues long. Germline V gives CDR1 MNHEY, CDR2 SVGAGI. Here the CDR3 DNA reads TGTGCCAGCAGTTACTCGTGGGGCAGGGTGAATGGCTACACCTTC. Its translation: CASSYSWGRVNGYTF.

CDR3 DNA sequence: TGCGCCAGCAGCTTGACAACCTCTGGAAACACCATATATTTT. The encoded protein is CASSLTTSGNTIYF. This sequence joins TRBV5-1 and TRBJ1-3; D uncertain. CDR1 SGHRS and CDR2 YFSETQ come from the germline V gene. CDR3 size: 14 residues. V was clipped by 1 base and J by 0 bases, with 5 bases between them.

The rearrangement uses TRBV7-3 and TRBJ2-3; 11 nucleotides match TRBD2. Germline CDR1 and CDR2: SGHTA and FQGTGA. Trimming cost V 5 bases and J 1 base; bases outside gene matches: 2. This CDR3 contains 15 residues. The CDR3 loop reads CASSPSGGRTDTQYF. The CDR3 coding sequence is TGTGCCAGCAGCCCTAGCGGGGGGCGCACAGATACGCAGTATTTT.

This chain connects TRBV5-1 to TRBJ2-1; the match to TRBD2 covers 13 bases. This CDR3 comprises 16 residues. CDR1 and CDR2 from the germline V gene are SGHRS and YFSETQ. Trimming at V came to 4 bases and at J to 7 bases, leaving 8 bases not matched to a gene. This chain's CDR3 is CASSTSGGAGRNEQFF. In DNA, the CDR3 is TGCGCCAGCAGCACTAGCGGGGGGGCAGGTAGGAATGAGCAGTTCTTC.

The CDR3 DNA sequence: TGTGCCAGCTCACCCCGGGGGACCTCCCAAGAGACCCAGTACTTC. Protein product: CASSPRGTSQETQYF. The V gene is TRBV18, the J gene TRBJ2-5, with D possibly TRBD2 on 6 matching bases. This CDR3 contains 15 residues. The ends were cut back, 3 bases at V and 1 base at J, with 12 bases in the middle. Germline CDR1 reads KGHSH; CDR2 reads LQKENI.